This entry lists 21 T cell receptor beta chains sequenced from one sample in a study of blood T cell repertoires in COVID-19. Clones were read by immunoSEQ multiplex PCR, and TCRdb kept only the in-frame ones, dropping some. The sample records 50,000 or so clones, around 87% being singletons. The sequencing input was peripheral blood. Receptor source: a man in his fifties with active COVID-19.

The rearrangement joins TRBV6-6 to TRBJ1-6; 7 bases align to TRBD1. V trimming: 5 bases; J trimming: 10 bases; junction bases outside the gene matches: 14. The CDR3 is 16 residues long. Germline V CDR1 and CDR2: MNHNY, SVGAGI (reference sequence). This CDR3 is CASSTAPGQLESPLHF. The CDR3 DNA reads as TGTGCCAGCAGTACCGCCCCGGGACAGTTGGAATCACCCCTCCACTTT.

The chain joins TRBV6-6 to TRBJ1-6, with 9 nucleotides matching TRBD1. CDR1 is MNHNY and CDR2 is SVGAGI in the germline V gene (reference sequence). The V and J ends lost 6 bases and 10 bases, in that order; junction bases with no gene match: 4. The CDR3 runs 13 residues. The CDR3 nucleotides are TGTGCCAGCAGACGACAGGGGGAATCACCCCTCCACTTT. Translated, it gives CASRRQGESPLHF.

This sequence joins TRBV25-1 and TRBJ2-4; D unclear. The CDR3 is 14 amino acids. The V end lost 2 bases, the J end lost 1 base, and 6 bases lay between the germline ends. Germline V CDR1 and CDR2: MGHDK, SYGVNS. Written as DNA, the CDR3 is TGTGCCAGCAGTGAAGCCGGGGCCAAAAACATTCAGTACTTC. Translation gives CASSEAGAKNIQYF.

The chain links TRBV5-1 to TRBJ2-1; 10 positions agree with TRBD2. This CDR3 contains 15 residues. V lost 4 bases and J lost 4; bases outside the gene matches: 5. Germline loops: CDR1 SGHRS, CDR2 YFSETQ. This CDR3 is CASSPSGRAYNEQFF. DNA for the CDR3: TGCGCCAGCAGCCCGAGCGGGAGGGCGTACAATGAGCAGTTCTTC.

The chain recombines TRBV19 with TRBJ1-5; D may be TRBD1 (5 bases). Looked up from germline, CDR1 is LNHDA and CDR2 is SQIVND (reference sequence). The CDR3 has 16 residues. Trimming removed 3 bases from V and 4 bases from J, with 16 bases in between. This CDR3 is CASSIGHQSRNQPQHF. The CDR3 bases are TGTGCCAGTAGTATCGGACACCAATCGCGGAATCAGCCCCAGCATTTT. Filled out from reference TRBV19 and TRBJ1-5, the complete variable domain reads DGGITQSPKYLFRKEGQNVTLSCEQNLNHDAMYWYRQDPGQGLRLIYYSQIVNDFQKGDIAEGYSVSREKKESFPLTVTSAQKNPTAFYLCASSIGHQSRNQPQHFGDGTRLSIL.

This clone was detected only a few times. The chain combines TRBV7-2 with TRBJ2-2; TRBD2 agrees at 11 bases. The CDR3 runs 13 residues. Germline CDR1 reads SGHTA; CDR2 reads FQGNSA. V lost 4 bases, J lost 8 bases, and 0 bases stayed unmatched. In DNA, the CDR3 is TGTGCCAGCAGCTCTAGCGGGAGGGGGGAGCTGTTTTTT. Amino acids: CASSSSGRGELFF.

This clone was observed a handful of times. The gene calls are TRBV11-2 and TRBJ1-4, with 11 bases identical to TRBD1. V lost 5 bases, J lost 6 bases, and 5 bases stayed unmatched. Germline V gives CDR1 SGHAT, CDR2 FQNNGV. The length of the CDR3 is 15 residues. This chain's CDR3 is CASSNRDRGDEKLFF. CDR3 sequence (DNA): TGTGCCAGCAGCAACCGGGACAGGGGGGATGAAAAACTGTTTTTT.

V is TRBV28 and J is TRBJ2-7; D is perhaps TRBD1 (6 bases). Per germline, CDR1 MDHEN and CDR2 SYDVKM. The V end was cut by 8 bases, the J end by 1 base, with 21 bases between. The CDR3 extends over 16 amino acids. Here the CDR3 DNA reads TGTGCCAGCGGATCCCCTGCCGGGACACCTTCCTACGAGCAGTACTTC. Translation: CASGSPAGTPSYEQYF.

The chain links TRBV11-2 to TRBJ2-1; 9 positions match TRBD2. Germline V lookup: CDR1 SGHAT, CDR2 FQNNGV. The CDR3 loop spans 15 amino acids. The V and J ends lost 2 bases and 6 bases, in that order; junction bases with no gene match: 5. The CDR3 protein is CASSLLAGPFNEQFF. In DNA, the CDR3 is TGTGCCAGCAGCTTACTAGCGGGACCCTTCAATGAGCAGTTCTTC.

The chain carries TRBV5-4 and TRBJ1-1; D gene ambiguous. The CDR3 is made up of 13 amino acids. CDR1 is SGHNT and CDR2 is YYREEE in the germline V gene (reference sequence). V shed 2 bases and J shed 4 bases, with 9 bases lying between them. The CDR3 here is CASSFVESTEAFF. CDR3 bases: TGTGCCAGCAGCTTCGTCGAGAGCACTGAAGCTTTCTTT.

The V gene is TRBV7-9, the J gene TRBJ2-1; 8 bases are a match to TRBD2. Germline-derived CDR1 and CDR2 are SEHNR and FQNEAQ (reference sequence). J lost 3 bases, V lost 0 bases, and 7 bases had no gene match. CDR3 length: 17 residues. CDR3 bases: TGTGCCAGCAGCTTAGCCTTCAGCGGGGGCATCTACAATGAGCAGTTCTTC. This codes for CASSLAFSGGIYNEQFF.

As DNA, the CDR3 is TGCAGCGTCGGACAGGGGAGGGAAAAACTGTTTTTT. This gives the protein CSVGQGREKLFF. The V gene is TRBV29-1, the J gene TRBJ1-4, with 9 bases identical to TRBD1. With 6 bases clipped from V and 8 bases from J, the junction kept 4 bases outside the gene matches. This CDR3 is 12 amino acids long. The germline CDR1 and CDR2 sequences are SQVTM and ANQGSEA.

The V and J genes are TRBV4-1 and TRBJ2-7, with D hard to call. V was shortened by 3 bases and J by 6 bases, with 12 bases between the two germline ends. This CDR3 contains 13 residues. CDR1 and CDR2 (germline): MGHRA, YSYEKL. CDR3 in amino acids: CASSHGPSSEQYF. DNA of the CDR3: TGCGCCAGCAGCCACGGCCCTAGTAGCGAGCAGTACTTC.

This chain connects TRBV6-5 to TRBJ1-2; D may be TRBD1 (5 bases). The CDR3 consists of 13 residues. The V end was cut by 3 bases, the J end by 5 bases, with 10 bases between. Germline V CDR1 and CDR2: MNHEY, SVGAGI. The CDR3 region is CASSYGALYGYTF. CDR3 DNA sequence: TGTGCCAGCAGTTATGGGGCGTTATATGGCTACACCTTC.

The chain couples TRBV4-1 to TRBJ2-7; 9 bases are shared with TRBD1. The CDR3 length is 16 residues. Trimming cost V 5 bases and J 1 base; bases outside gene matches: 9. Germline lookup yields CDR1 MGHRA and CDR2 YSYEKL. The CDR3 spells CASSGTEGQGSYEQYF. The CDR3 DNA is TGCGCCAGCAGCGGTACTGAGGGACAGGGATCCTACGAGCAGTACTTC.

J is TRBJ1-2 and V is TRBV2; D gene uncertain. Trimming removed 3 bases at V and 0 bases at J, with 11 bases between. The CDR3 consists of 15 residues. From germline, CDR1 is SNHLY and CDR2 FYNNEI. The CDR3 spells CASSERGRANYGYTF. CDR3 coding DNA: TGTGCCAGCAGTGAGAGAGGGCGAGCTAACTATGGCTACACCTTC.

This clone is a singleton in its sample. This chain connects TRBV12-5 to TRBJ1-1; 10 nucleotides align to TRBD1. The junction had 22 bases not matched to a gene; V was cut back by 2 bases and J by 4 bases. The CDR3 consists of 21 residues. Germline CDR1 LGHNT, CDR2 FRNRAP. The CDR3 coding sequence is TGTGCTAGTGGTTTGTCTCTGGCCTCACGGACAGGGGGTACGGGGGGCACTGAAGCTTTCTTT. Amino acid sequence: CASGLSLASRTGGTGGTEAFF.

The rearrangement joins TRBV5-4 to TRBJ1-4; D not resolved. The CDR3 is made up of 14 amino acids. V gave up 1 base and J gave up 7 bases, with 11 bases separating them. Germline CDR1 and CDR2: SGHNT and YYREEE (reference sequence). Here the CDR3 DNA reads TGTGCCAGCAGCTTGCGGGTGGAAAGTGAAAAACTGTTTTTT. It translates to CASSLRVESEKLFF.

The chain carries TRBV21-1 and TRBJ1-2; the table calls TRBD1, which could not be checked here. TRBV21-1 is termed a pseudogene. The CDR3 runs 12 residues. CDR3 region: CACSGTDYGYTF. CDR3 sequence (DNA): TGTGCCTGCAGCGGGACAGACTATGGCTACACCTTC.

Here the CDR3 DNA reads TGTGCCAGCTCGCCCCCCGGGACTAGCGGGAGTTCAGGATTCTTC. Its protein is CASSPPGTSGSSGFF. The genes are TRBV18 and TRBJ2-1; 14 nucleotides match TRBD2. CDR1 is KGHSH, CDR2 LQKENI, per germline. The CDR3 extends over 15 amino acids. Trimming cost V 6 bases and J 16 bases; bases outside gene matches: 14.

This chain uses TRBV7-9 with TRBJ2-2, with a tentative D call TRBD1 (5 bases). V was pared by 5 bases and J by 6 bases, with 13 bases between. CDR1 is SEHNR, CDR2 FQNEAQ, per germline (reference sequence). This CDR3 has 14 amino acids. CDR3 sequence reads: CASSPPLGAGELFF. The CDR3 DNA sequence: TGTGCCAGCAGCCCCCCCCTAGGGGCCGGGGAGCTGTTTTTT.